These T cell receptor beta chains were read from a single sample in a study of blood T cell repertoires in COVID-19. Measured with immunoSEQ multiplex PCR; TCRdb has only the in-frame clones, and not every one. The sample consists of fewer than 35,000 clones, 90% of them appearing once. Sequences were obtained from peripheral blood. The receptors originated from a man in his sixties with active COVID-19. Each CDR3 is given with its conserved first and last residue. D genes are given only for firm matches. The size entry is marked missing in some rows and otherwise reads once, few, many or a size class.

TRBV5-1	TRBJ2-3	TRBD2	.	TGCGCCAGCAGCTTGGCGGCGGGAGGGGATACGCAGTATTTT	CASSLAAGGDTQYF
TRBV7-2	TRBJ1-2	TRBD1	once	TGTGCCAGCAGCTTAGATGCAGGGGGCGGACTTAACTATGGCTACACCTTC	CASSLDAGGGLNYGYTF
TRBV11-2	TRBJ1-6	.	.	TGTGCCAGCAGCTTATTAAGGACAGAGAATTCACCCCTCCACTTT	CASSLLRTENSPLHF
TRBV5-6	TRBJ2-3	TRBD1	.	TGTGCCAGCAGCACCTCCGGGGACAGGATCACAGATACGCAGTATTTT	CASSTSGDRITDTQYF
TRBV5-1	TRBJ2-1	TRBD1	.	TGCGCCAGCAGCTCGACAGGGTACAATGAGCAGTTCTTC	CASSSTGYNEQFF
TRBV7-9	TRBJ1-2	.	once	TGTGCCAGCAGCCCCGGGGCGCGGGGGAAAGGCTACACCTTC	CASSPGARGKGYTF
TRBV7-2	TRBJ1-6	TRBD1	.	TGTGCCAGCAGACCGGGACAGGGCCATTCACCCCTCCACTTT	CASRPGQGHSPLHF
TRBV2	TRBJ2-7	.	.	TGTGCCAGCAGTGAAAGGGAGGTTGGACACGGTCCTCCAGGGGAGCAGTACTTC	CASSEREVGHGPPGEQYF
TRBV19	TRBJ1-5	TRBD1	.	TGTGCCAGTACAGGGGGCGGCAATCAGCCCCAGCATTTT	CASTGGGNQPQHF
TRBV4-2	TRBJ1-5	.	.	TGTGCCAGCAGCCAAGAAGGGGTAGCTCAGCCCCAGCATTTT	CASSQEGVAQPQHF
TRBV5-1	TRBJ2-6	.	once	TGCGCCAGCAGCTCTAGAGGGTCTGGGGCCAACGTCCTGACTTTC	CASSSRGSGANVLTF
TRBV29-1	TRBJ2-2	TRBD1	.	TGCAGCGCCAGCGGGACAGGGAAGGCCGGGGAGCTGTTTTTT	CSASGTGKAGELFF
TRBV28	TRBJ2-3	TRBD2	.	TGTGCCAGCAGTTCCGGACTAGCCACGCAGTATTTT	CASSSGLATQYF
TRBV5-1	TRBJ2-3	.	.	TGCGCCAGCAGCTTGGCGGTTTCAGATACGCAGTATTTT	CASSLAVSDTQYF
TRBV4-3	TRBJ1-2	.	.	TGCGCCAGCAGCCAGGCACCAGGGGACACCTACACCTTC	CASSQAPGDTYTF
TRBV15	TRBJ2-3	.	once	TGTGCCACCAGCAGAGATGGGGGCCAGGCTAGCACAGATACGCAGTATTTT	CATSRDGGQASTDTQYF
TRBV27	TRBJ2-2	TRBD2	.	TGTGCCAGCAGAAGACTAGCGGGGGGATCCACCGGGGAGCTGTTTTTT	CASRRLAGGSTGELFF
TRBV2	TRBJ2-3	.	.	TGTGCCAGCAGTGACAGGAGCACAGATACGCAGTATTTT	CASSDRSTDTQYF
TRBV6-5	TRBJ1-2	.	.	TGTGCCAGCAGCCAGGCACAGAACTATGGCTACACCTTC	CASSQAQNYGYTF
TRBV5-1	TRBJ2-5	TRBD2	.	TGCGCCAGCAGCCCGGGACTAGCGGGGGGGTACCAAGAGACCCAGTACTTC	CASSPGLAGGYQETQYF
TRBV5-1	TRBJ1-2	.	.	TGCGCCAGCAGCTTGGCTCCGGGTAATGGCTACACCTTC	CASSLAPGNGYTF
TRBV4-1	TRBJ2-2	.	once	TGCGCCAGCAGCCAAGTCCCGGGGGAGCTGTTTTTT	CASSQVPGELFF
TRBV5-1	TRBJ2-7	.	.	TGCGCCAGCAGCTTGCGGAGCGGCTACGAGCAGTACTTC	CASSLRSGYEQYF
TRBV6-6	TRBJ2-7	TRBD2	.	TGTGCCAGCAGTCAGCGACTAGCAGCCGAGCAGTACTTC	CASSQRLAAEQYF
TRBV5-1	TRBJ2-5	.	.	TGCGCCAGCAGCTTGGGAACCCCTACTAGGGAGACCCAGTACTTC	CASSLGTPTRETQYF
TRBV28	TRBJ2-7	TRBD2	once	TGTGCCAGCAGCCCCCCTTTAGCGGGGGGGCCGGGAGAGCAGTACTTC	CASSPPLAGGPGEQYF
TRBV28	TRBJ1-2	TRBD1	.	TGTGCCAGCAGAGGACAGGGGGCGGATGGCTACACCTTC	CASRGQGADGYTF
TRBV11-2	TRBJ2-3	.	.	TGTGCCAGCAGCTTATCGGATACGCAGTATTTT	CASSLSDTQYF
TRBV6-5	TRBJ2-2	TRBD2	.	TGTGCCAGCAGGCCCCGACTAGCGGCCGGGGAGCTGTTTTTT	CASRPRLAAGELFF
TRBV24-1	TRBJ2-5	TRBD2	once	TGTGCCACCAGTGATTTGTTTGGCGGGGGGGAGACCCAGTACTTC	CATSDLFGGGETQYF
TRBV9	TRBJ2-5	TRBD2	.	TGTGCCAGCAGCGCCGGACTAGCGGCACAAGAGACCCAGTACTTC	CASSAGLAAQETQYF